This T cell receptor beta chain was sequenced in a study of T cell responses to AZD1222 COVID-19 vaccine. Background on the study: Both about-4-week and about-12-week second-dose recipients were combined.

Trimming pared 0 bases from V and 3 bases from J, leaving 12 bases between. In germline, CDR1 is MNHEY, CDR2 SMNVEV (reference sequence). This CDR3 is 15 amino acids long. The data were produced by immunoSEQ multiplex PCR, yet TCRdb's version contains in-frame clones alone and is incomplete. Of fewer than 120,000 clones in the sample, 87% were seen once. The study, taken as a whole, reports: Seropositive status at baseline applied to only a handful of AZD1222 recipients. Clonal diversity may have been underestimated, and the donors were mostly white British, with more females than males. Increases in Spike-specific TCR breadth and depth were seen after two AZD1222 doses.

A remark on this clone: What it binds is not known.

This TCR came from an adult in good health. Sequencing used peripheral blood, obtained on day 0 of AZD1222 vaccination. The V call is TRBV27, the J call TRBJ2-7; perhaps D is TRBD1 or TRBD2 (5 bases each). CDR3 sequence reads: CASSLSWSRGYEQYF. CDR3 DNA sequence: TGTGCCAGCAGTTTATCGTGGTCGAGGGGCTACGAGCAGTACTTC.